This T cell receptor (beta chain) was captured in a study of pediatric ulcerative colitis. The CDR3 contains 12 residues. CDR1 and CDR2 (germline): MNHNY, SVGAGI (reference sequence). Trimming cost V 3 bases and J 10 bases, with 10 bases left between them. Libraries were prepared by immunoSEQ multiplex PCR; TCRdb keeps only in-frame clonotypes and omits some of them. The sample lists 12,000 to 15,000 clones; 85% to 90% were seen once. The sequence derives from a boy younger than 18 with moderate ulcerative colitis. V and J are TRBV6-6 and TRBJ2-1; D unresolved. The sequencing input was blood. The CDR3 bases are TGTGCCAGCAGTTATGTGCCCATGGAGCAGTTCTTC. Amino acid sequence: CASSYVPMEQFF.